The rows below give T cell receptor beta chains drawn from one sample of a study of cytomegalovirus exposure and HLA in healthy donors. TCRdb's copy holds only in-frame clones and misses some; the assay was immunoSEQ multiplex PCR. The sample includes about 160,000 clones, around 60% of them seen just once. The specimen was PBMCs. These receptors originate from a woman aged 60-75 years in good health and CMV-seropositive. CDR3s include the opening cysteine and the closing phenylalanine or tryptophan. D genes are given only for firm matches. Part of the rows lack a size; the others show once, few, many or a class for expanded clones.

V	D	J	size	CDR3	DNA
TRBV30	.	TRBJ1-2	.	CACRPTIEKTF	TGTGCCTGCCGACCAACTATCGAGAAGACCTTC
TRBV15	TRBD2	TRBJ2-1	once	CATSRASGLNEQFF	TGTGCCACCAGCAGGGCTAGCGGCCTCAATGAGCAGTTCTTC
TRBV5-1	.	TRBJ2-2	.	CASSFSGQINTGELFF	TGCGCCAGCAGCTTTTCGGGACAAATCAACACCGGGGAGCTGTTTTTT
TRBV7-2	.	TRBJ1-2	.	CASSLDSNNYGYTF	TGTGCCAGCAGCTTAGACAGCAATAACTATGGCTACACCTTC
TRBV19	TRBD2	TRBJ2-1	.	CASSSRLAGGINEQFF	TGTGCCAGTAGTAGCCGACTAGCGGGAGGAATCAATGAGCAGTTCTTC
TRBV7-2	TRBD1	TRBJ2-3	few	CASSLYGDRGLDTQYF	TGTGCCAGCAGCTTATATGGGGACAGGGGGTTAGATACGCAGTATTTT
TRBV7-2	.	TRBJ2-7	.	CASSLALQGSYEQYF	TGTGCCAGCAGCTTAGCGTTACAGGGCTCCTACGAGCAGTACTTC
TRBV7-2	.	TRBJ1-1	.	CASSLTPAGTEAFF	TGTGCCAGCAGCTTAACCCCGGCGGGCACTGAAGCTTTCTTT
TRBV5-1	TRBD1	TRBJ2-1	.	CASSLGAGTAYNEQFF	TGCGCCAGCAGCTTGGGGGCCGGGACAGCCTACAATGAGCAGTTCTTC
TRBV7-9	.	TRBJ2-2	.	CASRGALAELFF	TGTGCCAGCAGGGGCGCACTAGCGGAGCTGTTTTTT
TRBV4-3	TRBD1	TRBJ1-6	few	CASSHQKTGAFDYNSPLHF	TGCGCCAGCAGCCACCAGAAAACAGGGGCCTTTGATTATAATTCACCCCTCCACTTT
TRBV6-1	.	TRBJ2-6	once	CASSESRGGGANVLTF	TGTGCCAGCAGTGAATCAAGGGGGGGTGGGGCCAACGTCCTGACTTTC
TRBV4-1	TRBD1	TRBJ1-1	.	CASRSQGPPNTEAFF	TGCGCCAGCCGGTCACAGGGGCCCCCGAACACTGAAGCTTTCTTT
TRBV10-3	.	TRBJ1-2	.	CAISDLRDGYTF	TGTGCCATCAGTGATTTGAGGGATGGCTACACCTTC
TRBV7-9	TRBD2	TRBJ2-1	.	CASSSEESDGSGGNEQFF	TGTGCCAGCAGCTCAGAGGAGTCAGACGGTAGCGGGGGGAATGAGCAGTTCTTC
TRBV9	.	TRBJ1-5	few	CASSVGVLKDQPQHF	TGTGCCAGCAGCGTCGGAGTCTTAAAGGATCAGCCCCAGCATTTT
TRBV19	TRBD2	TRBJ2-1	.	CASSYTGGWEQFF	TGTGCCAGTAGTTACACGGGAGGCTGGGAGCAGTTCTTC
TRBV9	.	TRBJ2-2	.	CASSSGDTGELFF	TGTGCCAGCAGCTCCGGTGATACCGGGGAGCTGTTTTTT
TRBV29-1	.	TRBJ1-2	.	CSVETATNYGYTF	TGCAGCGTTGAGACAGCTACTAACTATGGCTACACCTTC
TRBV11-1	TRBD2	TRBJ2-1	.	CASSLTSGRAYEQFF	TGTGCCAGCAGCCTTACTAGCGGGAGGGCCTATGAGCAGTTCTTC
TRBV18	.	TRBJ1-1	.	CASSPRNGRGTEAFF	TGTGCCAGCTCACCGCGGAACGGGCGGGGAACTGAAGCTTTCTTT
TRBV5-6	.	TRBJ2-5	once	CASSLEGETQYF	TGTGCCAGCAGCTTGGAGGGGGAGACCCAGTACTTC
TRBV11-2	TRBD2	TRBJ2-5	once	CASSLEAGGEETQYF	TGTGCCAGCAGCTTAGAGGCGGGAGGTGAGGAGACCCAGTACTTC
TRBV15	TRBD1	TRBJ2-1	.	CATSGRDRGYNEQFF	TGTGCCACCAGCGGACGGGACAGGGGATACAATGAGCAGTTCTTC
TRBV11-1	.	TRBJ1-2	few	CASSPGQNYGYTF	TGTGCCAGCAGTCCCGGACAGAACTATGGCTACACCTTC
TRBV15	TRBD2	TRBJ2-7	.	CATSWASGTLGEQYF	TGTGCCACCAGTTGGGCTAGCGGGACTCTTGGCGAGCAGTACTTC
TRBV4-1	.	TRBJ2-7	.	CASSQEYETSTYEQYF	TGCGCCAGCAGCCAAGAATATGAGACATCGACCTACGAGCAGTACTTC
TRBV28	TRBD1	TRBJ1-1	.	CASSLAVGGGPTEAFF	TGTGCCAGCAGTTTGGCCGTAGGGGGCGGCCCCACTGAAGCTTTCTTT
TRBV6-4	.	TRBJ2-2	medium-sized	CASGETNTGELFF	TGTGCCAGCGGAGAGACGAACACCGGGGAGCTGTTTTTT
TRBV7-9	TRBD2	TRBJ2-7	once	CASSPLAGVLYEQYF	TGTGCCAGCAGCCCCCTAGCGGGAGTTCTCTACGAGCAGTACTTC
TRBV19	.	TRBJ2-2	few	CASSDPGGPNTGELFF	TGTGCCAGTAGTGACCCCGGGGGACCGAACACCGGGGAGCTGTTTTTT
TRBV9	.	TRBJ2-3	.	CASSVIGLSTDTQYF	TGTGCCAGCAGCGTCATCGGACTAAGCACAGATACGCAGTATTTT
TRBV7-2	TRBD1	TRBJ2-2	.	CASSWLRGRNTGELFF	TGTGCCAGCAGCTGGTTAAGGGGGCGGAACACCGGGGAGCTGTTTTTT